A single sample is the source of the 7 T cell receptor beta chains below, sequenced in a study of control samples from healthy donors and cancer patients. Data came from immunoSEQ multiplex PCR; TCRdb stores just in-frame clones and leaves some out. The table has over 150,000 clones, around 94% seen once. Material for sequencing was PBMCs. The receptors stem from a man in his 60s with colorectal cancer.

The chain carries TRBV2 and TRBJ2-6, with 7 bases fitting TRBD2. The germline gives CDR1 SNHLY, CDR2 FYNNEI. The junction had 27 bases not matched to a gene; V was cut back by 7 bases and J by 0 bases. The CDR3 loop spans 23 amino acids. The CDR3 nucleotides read TGTGCCAGCATGGCTGTGCGAAGTTCGGGAGGTGATCTGTCTCGCTCTGGGGCCAACGTCCTGACTTTC. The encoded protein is CASMAVRSSGGDLSRSGANVLTF.

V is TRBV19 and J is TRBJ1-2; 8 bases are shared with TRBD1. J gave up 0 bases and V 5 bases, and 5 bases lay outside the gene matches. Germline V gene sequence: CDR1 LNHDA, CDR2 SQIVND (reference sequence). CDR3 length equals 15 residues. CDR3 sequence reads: CASSWGDRPNYGYTF. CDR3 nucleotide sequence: TGTGCCAGTAGTTGGGGGGACAGGCCTAACTATGGCTACACCTTC.

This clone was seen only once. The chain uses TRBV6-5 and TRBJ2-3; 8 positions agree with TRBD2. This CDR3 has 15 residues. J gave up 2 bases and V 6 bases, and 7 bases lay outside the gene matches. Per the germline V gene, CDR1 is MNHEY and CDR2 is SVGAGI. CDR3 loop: CASSLERGYTDTQYF. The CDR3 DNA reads TGTGCCAGCAGCCTTGAGCGGGGGTACACAGATACGCAGTATTTT.

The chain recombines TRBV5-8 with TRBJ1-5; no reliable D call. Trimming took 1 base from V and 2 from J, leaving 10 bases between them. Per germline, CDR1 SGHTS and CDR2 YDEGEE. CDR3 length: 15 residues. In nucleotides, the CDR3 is TGTGCCAGCAGCTTGTCCCCAGGAGGCAATCAGCCCCAGCATTTT. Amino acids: CASSLSPGGNQPQHF.

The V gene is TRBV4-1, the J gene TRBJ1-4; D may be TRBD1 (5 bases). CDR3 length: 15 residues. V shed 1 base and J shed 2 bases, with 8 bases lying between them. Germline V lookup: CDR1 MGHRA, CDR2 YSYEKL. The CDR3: CASSQVQGTNEKLFF. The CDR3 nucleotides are TGCGCCAGCAGCCAAGTCCAGGGTACTAATGAAAAACTGTTTTTT.

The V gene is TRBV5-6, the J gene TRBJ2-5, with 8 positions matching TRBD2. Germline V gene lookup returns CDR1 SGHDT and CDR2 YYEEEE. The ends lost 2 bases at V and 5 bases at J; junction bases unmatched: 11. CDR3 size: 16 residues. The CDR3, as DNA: TGTGCCAGCAGCTTCCGTAGCGGGGCTTCAATGGAGACCCAGTACTTC. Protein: CASSFRSGASMETQYF.

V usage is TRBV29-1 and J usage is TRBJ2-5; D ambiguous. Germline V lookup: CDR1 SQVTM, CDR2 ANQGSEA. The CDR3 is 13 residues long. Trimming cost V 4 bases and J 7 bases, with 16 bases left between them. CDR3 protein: CSVGPILKGTQYF. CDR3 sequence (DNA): TGCAGCGTTGGTCCGATACTCAAGGGGACCCAGTACTTC.